These 20 T cell receptor beta chains came from one sample sequenced in a study of early T cells in non-severe SARS-CoV-2 infection. Each CDR3 protein gets one entry after TCRdb re-called the 5' RACE reads with MiXCR. This sample has around 26,000 distinct CDR3 sequences, with around 4.8% found just once. Sequencing used whole blood. The receptors come from an adult who was a healthcare worker with PCR-confirmed SARS-CoV-2 infection or an uninfected control (not recorded which).

This clonotype was observed many times. This chain connects TRBV18 to TRBJ1-1; D call uncertain. CDR3 length equals 17 residues. The germline CDR1 and CDR2 sequences are KGHSH and LQKENI. Trimming left V 0 bases short and J 1 base short, with 15 bases between. The CDR3 loop is CASSPPNFQARNTEAFF. For the CDR3, the DNA is TGTGCCAGCTCACCACCCAACTTTCAGGCGAGGAACACTGAAGCTTTCTTT.

This clonotype was recorded at least ten times. This rearrangement joins TRBV11-2 to TRBJ2-4; tentatively, D is TRBD2 (6 bases). The germline gives CDR1 SGHAT, CDR2 FQNNGV. CDR3 length equals 12 residues. The CDR3 bases are TGTGTCACGTCGGGGGAGGAAAACATTCAGTACTTC. This encodes CVTSGEENIQYF.

This clonotype is labeled as medium-sized. The rearrangement links TRBV7-9 to TRBJ2-7; TRBD1 is a possible D gene (6 bases). The V and J ends lost 7 bases and 0 bases respectively, with 22 bases between them. The CDR3 spans 17 residues. Germline CDR1 and CDR2: SEHNR and FQNEAQ (reference sequence). The CDR3: CASTRSFGDIRSYEQYF. The CDR3 DNA reads as TGTGCCAGCACCCGGAGTTTTGGGGACATCCGCTCCTACGAGCAGTACTTC.

The sample holds many counts of this clonotype. The gene calls are TRBV16 and TRBJ1-2, with TRBD1 matching 7 bases. This CDR3 has 15 amino acids. CDR1 KGHSY and CDR2 FQNENV come from the germline V gene. V lost 7 bases and J lost 4; bases outside the gene matches: 12. The DNA of the CDR3 is TGTGCCAGCACCAACCCCGGCAGGGGGGTCTATGGCTACACCTTC. Its protein is CASTNPGRGVYGYTF.

The sample holds many counts of this clonotype. The chain combines TRBV7-9 with TRBJ2-3; no clear D. V lost 5 bases and J 4 bases, leaving 16 bases between the germline ends. From germline, CDR1 is SEHNR and CDR2 FQNEAQ (reference sequence). The CDR3 runs 15 residues. CDR3 DNA: TGTGCCAGCAGCCTAAGTGGGCGAGGCCCAGATACGCAGTATTTT. It codes for CASSLSGRGPDTQYF.

This clonotype has more than one count but fewer than ten. The chain has TRBV9 and TRBJ2-3, with 8 bases that match TRBD2. J was trimmed by 2 bases and V by 3 bases; bases with no gene match: 8. The CDR3 has 16 amino acids. Looked up from germline, CDR1 is SGDLS and CDR2 is YYNGEE. Here the CDR3 DNA reads TGTGCCAGCAGCGCTAAAACAGCGGGAGCCACAGATACGCAGTATTTT. This codes for CASSAKTAGATDTQYF.

This clonotype was detected many times. The V call is TRBV3-1, the J call TRBJ2-6, with D hard to call. The CDR3 totals 17 residues. Trimming pared 0 bases from V and 0 bases from J, leaving 9 bases between. Germline-derived CDR1 and CDR2 are LGHDT and YNNKEL (reference sequence). CDR3 loop: CASSQERFRSGANVLTF. The CDR3 nucleotides are TGTGCCAGCAGCCAAGAAAGATTTCGCTCTGGGGCCAACGTCCTGACTTTC.

This clonotype was picked up a small number of times. J is TRBJ1-1 and V is TRBV7-9; TRBD1 matches at 7 bases. CDR1 SEHNR and CDR2 FQNEAQ come from the germline V gene (reference sequence). The length of the CDR3 is 15 residues. With V trimmed by 2 bases and J by 2 bases, 5 bases remained unmatched. The CDR3 DNA is TGTGCCAGCAGCTTATGGGGGACAGCTAACACTGAAGCTTTCTTT. It encodes CASSLWGTANTEAFF.

This clonotype is medium-sized by share. The DNA for the CDR3 is TGTGCCAGCAGCTTGAGCGGGGTCCTATACGAGCAGTACTTC. Translated: CASSLSGVLYEQYF. The chain is built from TRBV7-9 and TRBJ2-7, with 7 positions matching TRBD2. Germline V gene data show CDR1 as SEHNR and CDR2 as FQNEAQ (reference sequence). V trimming: 3 bases; J trimming: 4 bases; junction bases outside the gene matches: 6. The CDR3 runs to 14 residues.

J is TRBJ2-7 and V is TRBV18; 10 nucleotides line up with TRBD1. Germline V gene sequence: CDR1 KGHSH, CDR2 LQKENI. The CDR3 contains 14 residues. V was pared by 4 bases and J by 3 bases, with 3 bases of the junction left unmatched. This CDR3 reads CASSQGTGDYEQYF. The CDR3 DNA reads as TGTGCCAGCTCACAAGGGACAGGGGACTACGAGCAGTACTTC.

In its sample, this clonotype was seen a few times. J is TRBJ1-1 and V is TRBV3-1, with no clear D. Germline CDR1 and CDR2: LGHDT and YNNKEL (reference sequence). The CDR3 extends over 13 amino acids. The V and J ends lost 0 bases and 7 bases respectively, with 9 bases between them. The CDR3 loop is CASSQDQIDEAFF. The CDR3 bases are TGTGCCAGCAGCCAAGATCAAATCGATGAAGCTTTCTTT.

The V gene is TRBV5-1, the J gene TRBJ1-4, with 10 positions matching TRBD1. CDR1 is SGHRS, CDR2 YFSETQ, per germline. V was pared by 4 bases and J by 8 bases, with 5 bases of the junction left unmatched. The CDR3 runs to 14 residues. Here the CDR3 reads CASSRGTGAEKLFF. The CDR3 nucleotides read TGCGCCAGCAGCCGGGGGACAGGGGCGGAAAAACTGTTTTTT.

This clonotype was found a few times. CDR3: CASSRNLGQGDTEAFF. The CDR3 DNA reads as TGTGCCAGCTCACGGAATTTAGGACAGGGGGACACTGAAGCTTTCTTT. The rearrangement uses TRBV18 and TRBJ1-1, with 10 bases matching TRBD1. Germline V gene data show CDR1 as KGHSH and CDR2 as LQKENI. The junction had 8 bases not matched to a gene; V was cut back by 4 bases and J by 3 bases. This CDR3 has 16 residues.

This chain uses TRBV11-3 with TRBJ1-1, with a tentative D call TRBD1 (6 bases). The CDR3 totals 13 residues. V lost 6 bases to trimming and J lost 7 bases, with 15 bases between them. Looked up from germline, CDR1 is SGHNT and CDR2 is YENEEA. CDR3 DNA sequence: TGTGCCAGCAGTTCGGACAGCTATAGTGAAGCTTTCTTT. The encoded protein is CASSSDSYSEAFF.

This clonotype was seen at least ten times. The chain couples TRBV9 to TRBJ2-7; D perhaps matches TRBD2 (5 bases). There are 14 residues in the CDR3. V shed 4 bases and J shed 4 bases, with 15 bases lying between them. Looked up from germline, CDR1 is SGDLS and CDR2 is YYNGEE. DNA of the CDR3: TGTGCCAGCAGCCCGGGAACCGGCTATTACGAGCAGTACTTC. This encodes CASSPGTGYYEQYF.

The rearrangement uses TRBV12-3 or TRBV12-4 and TRBJ1-6; tentatively, D is TRBD1 (5 bases). CDR3 length equals 15 residues. The ends were cut back, 3 bases at V and 7 bases at J, with 13 bases in the middle. Here the CDR3 reads CASSFTPGDNSPLHF. CDR3 coding DNA: TGTGCCAGCAGTTTTACGCCCGGGGACAATTCACCCCTCCACTTT.

In its sample, this clonotype was seen many times. The chain employs TRBV7-9 and TRBJ2-6, with D uncertain. CDR3 size: 16 residues. CDR1 and CDR2 from the germline V gene are SEHNR and FQNEAQ (reference sequence). Trimming cost V 4 bases and J 1 base, with 11 bases left between them. CDR3 protein: CASSSLFGSGANVLTF. CDR3 coding DNA: TGTGCCAGCAGCTCCCTCTTCGGTTCTGGGGCCAACGTCCTGACTTTC.

This CDR3 is CSVLPVDSYEQYF. As DNA, the CDR3 is TGCAGCGTCCTACCTGTCGACAGCTACGAGCAGTACTTC. The chain employs TRBV29-1 and TRBJ2-7; D possibly corresponds to TRBD1 (5 bases). The CDR3 contains 13 residues. Germline V gives CDR1 SQVTM, CDR2 ANQGSEA. Between the trimmed V and J ends, which lost 6 bases and 3 bases, there was a span of 15 bases.

The sample holds many counts of this clonotype. This chain joins TRBV2 and TRBJ2-3; the match to TRBD1 covers 8 bases. Germline CDR1 reads SNHLY; CDR2 reads FYNNEI. The CDR3 covers 15 residues. With V trimmed by 5 bases and J by 5 bases, 9 bases remained unmatched. The CDR3 nucleotides read TGTGCCAGCAGTTCCCAGGGGGCCGCTCAAGATACGCAGTATTTT. This codes for CASSSQGAAQDTQYF.

This clonotype has at least ten counts. The CDR3 DNA reads as TGTGCCAGCAGTGAAGCGAGACCACAAGAGACCCAGTACTTC. This translates into CASSEARPQETQYF. The chain combines TRBV6-1 with TRBJ2-5, with D hard to call. The CDR3 runs 14 residues. Trimming took 0 bases from V and 2 from J, leaving 7 bases between them. Looked up from germline, CDR1 is MNHNS and CDR2 is SASEGT.